The entry that follows covers one TCR beta chain sequence. This record belongs to a study of technical replicates of blood from a few donors. Trimming pared 0 bases from V and 3 bases from J, leaving 24 bases between. Germline V lookup: CDR1 SGDLS, CDR2 YYNGEE. The CDR3 spans 19 residues. Repertoires were generated with immunoSEQ multiplex PCR, while TCRdb's copy carries only in-frame clones and drops some. Among approximately 84,000 clones listed, roughly 98% were seen once. The source is a human donor in good health. The sequenced material came from T cells isolated from PBMCs. The J gene is TRBJ1-2, the V gene TRBV9; D possibly corresponds to TRBD1 (6 bases). CDR3 residues: CASSVAGSARGPVDYGYTF. For the CDR3, the DNA is TGTGCCAGCAGCGTAGCAGGATCGGCGCGGGGGCCTGTGGACTATGGCTACACCTTC.